The sample holds a few counts of the clone carrying this T cell receptor beta chain. The antigen is unknown. The sample comes from a study of blood T cells in healthy people across ages. Study outcomes and limitations: Unsorted PBMCs prevented conclusive naive versus antigen-experienced comparison.

The ends were cut back, 0 bases at V and 0 bases at J, with 6 bases in the middle. Looked up from germline, CDR1 is SGHRS and CDR2 is YFSETQ. The CDR3 sequence is 14 residues long. A sample-barcoded 5' primer and a J-beta primer mix were used in a second PCR of about 7 to 12 cycles. MiXCR, run by TCRdb on the 5' RACE reads, gives a single entry per CDR3 protein. The top ten clones hold over 6.5% of a sample with over 1,300,000 distinct CDR3 sequences, roughly 60% of them seen once. Donors gave roughly 10 milliliters of peripheral blood apiece. The chain uses TRBV5-1 and TRBJ2-5; D is unresolved. This sequence was found in a man aged 18-30 years in good health. The specimen sequenced was blood. Here the CDR3 DNA reads TGCGCCAGCAGCTTGGCTGCGTACCAAGAGACCCAGTACTTC. It translates to CASSLAAYQETQYF.